This record looks at one T cell receptor (beta chain) sequence and its context. The data belong to a study of CD8 T cells in Susac syndrome. RNA amounts of roughly 0.5 to 1 ug underwent reverse transcription with random hexamers. TCRdb independently ran MiXCR on the immunoSEQ multiplex PCR reads; one entry per CDR3 protein. The data hold around 120,000 distinct CDR3 sequences, with approximately 94% observed a single time. CDR1 is SGHDT, CDR2 YYEEEE, per germline. V lost 0 bases, J lost 12 bases, and 16 bases lay in between. The CDR3 is made up of 14 amino acids. This TCR came from a human donor with multiple sclerosis. The sequenced sample consisted of CD4+ T cells from PBMCs. The V and J genes are TRBV5-6 and TRBJ2-1; D may be TRBD1 or TRBD2 (5 bases each). CDR3 sequence: CASSLAVPGQGQFF. The CDR3 bases are TGTGCCAGCAGCTTGGCCGTCCCGGGGCAGGGGCAGTTCTTC. Full variable domain (outside the CDR3, taken from reference TRBV5-6 and TRBJ2-1): DAGVTQSPTHLIKTRGQQVTLRCSPKSGHDTVSWYQQALGQGPQFIFQYYEEEERQRGNFPDRFSGHQFPNYSSELNVNALLLGDSALYLCASSLAVPGQGQFFGPGTRLTVL.